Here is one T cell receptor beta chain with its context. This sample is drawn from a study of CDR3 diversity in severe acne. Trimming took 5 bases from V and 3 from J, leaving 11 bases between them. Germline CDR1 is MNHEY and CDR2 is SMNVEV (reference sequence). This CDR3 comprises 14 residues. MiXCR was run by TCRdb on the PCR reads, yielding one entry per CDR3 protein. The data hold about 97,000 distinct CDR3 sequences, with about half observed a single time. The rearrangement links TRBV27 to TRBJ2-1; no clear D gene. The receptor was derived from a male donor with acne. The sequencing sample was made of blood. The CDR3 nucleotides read TGTGCCAGCAGTCCGGCGAACTTCTACAATGAGCAGTTCTTC. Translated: CASSPANFYNEQFF.